This is a list of T cell receptor beta chains from one sample in a study of T cells in Graves' hyperthyroidism and ophthalmopathy. TCRdb recomputed calls from the multiplex PCR reads with MiXCR, one row per CDR3 protein. The repertoire holds approximately 590,000 distinct CDR3 sequences, with 15% to 18% as singletons. The specimen was blood. These receptors were obtained from a woman aged 25 to 39 with Graves' hyperthyroidism. Each CDR3 is given with its conserved first and last residue. A D gene is named only where the DNA matches it firmly. Clone sizes are given selectively: once, few, many, or a class where the clone is expanded.

TRBV6-1,many,TRBJ1-5,-,CASSESYNQPQHF,TGTGCCAGCAGTGAAAGTTACAATCAGCCCCAGCATTTT
TRBV27,many,TRBJ1-4,TRBD1,CASSPPRGTGGLGLEKLFF,TGTGCCAGCAGTCCGCCAAGGGGGACAGGGGGCTTAGGTCTTGAAAAACTGTTTTTT
TRBV3-2,many,TRBJ2-3,-,CASSQDSRTVKGDTQYF,TGTGCCAGCAGCCAAGATTCTAGGACAGTGAAGGGAGATACGCAGTATTTT
TRBV11-2,many,TRBJ2-1,-,CASSSRRSNEQFF,TGTGCCAGCAGCTCTAGGAGGTCCAATGAGCAGTTCTTC
TRBV29-1,many,TRBJ2-3,-,CSVGGTDTQYF,TGCAGCGTAGGTGGTACAGATACGCAGTATTTT
TRBV11-2,many,TRBJ2-1,-,CASSLERGPLNEQFF,TGTGCCAGCAGCTTAGAAAGGGGTCCGCTGAATGAGCAGTTCTTC
TRBV6-2/TRBV6-3,few,TRBJ2-2,-,CASSWYTGELFF,TGTGCCAGCAGTTGGTACACCGGGGAGCTGTTTTTT
TRBV6-1,-,TRBJ2-1,-,CASRNTGTRYNEQFF,TGTGCCAGCAGGAATACCGGGACCCGATACAATGAGCAGTTCTTC
TRBV6-5,many,TRBJ2-2,-,CASSYSGTGELFF,TGTGCCAGCAGTTATAGCGGCACCGGGGAGCTGTTTTTT
TRBV27,many,TRBJ1-2,-,CASSSRLQGIYGYTF,TGTGCCAGCAGTTCCCGCCTGCAGGGGATTTATGGCTACACCTTC
TRBV11-2,many,TRBJ1-2,-,CASSLPGLEESSREYGYTF,TGTGCCAGCAGCTTACCCGGACTCGAGGAATCCTCGCGTGAATATGGCTACACCTTC
TRBV6-1,-,TRBJ2-7,-,CASSQDRSLSYEQYF,TGTGCCAGCAGTCAGGACAGAAGTCTCTCCTACGAGCAGTACTTC
TRBV10-2,-,TRBJ2-3,TRBD2,CASTGAGYADTQYF,TGCGCCAGCACCGGAGCGGGATACGCAGATACGCAGTATTTT
TRBV20-1,few,TRBJ1-3,-,CSARVEDKSSGNTIYF,TGCAGTGCTAGAGTGGAAGACAAAAGCTCTGGAAACACCATATATTTT
TRBV18,-,TRBJ1-1,-,CASSPPYKGPLNTEAFF,TGTGCCAGCTCACCACCTTATAAAGGGCCACTGAACACTGAAGCTTTCTTT
TRBV7-9,many,TRBJ2-1,TRBD2,CASSWTSGTPNEQFF,TGTGCCAGCAGCTGGACTAGCGGGACGCCCAATGAGCAGTTCTTC
TRBV6-2/TRBV6-3,-,TRBJ2-7,TRBD2,CASRLSGTSVEQYF,TGTGCCAGCAGGCTCTCCGGGACTAGCGTCGAGCAGTACTTC
TRBV5-1,many,TRBJ2-7,-,CASSYLLNYEQYF,TGCGCCAGCAGCTACTTACTGAACTACGAGCAGTACTTC
TRBV20-1,-,TRBJ2-1,-,CSSRGLLNEQFF,TGCAGTTCCCGAGGACTGCTCAATGAGCAGTTCTTC
TRBV27,many,TRBJ1-1,TRBD1,CASSPSTGSMNTEAFF,TGTGCCAGCAGTCCCTCGACAGGGAGCATGAACACTGAAGCTTTCTTT
TRBV5-5,many,TRBJ2-7,-,CASSLTPEAHSYEQYF,TGTGCCAGCAGCTTGACCCCTGAAGCGCACTCCTACGAGCAGTACTTC
TRBV16,few,TRBJ2-7,TRBD1,CASSQSGQAPYEQYF,TGTGCCAGCAGCCAATCCGGACAGGCCCCCTACGAGCAGTACTTC
TRBV29-1,few,TRBJ2-3,-,CSVDRKLGGFSTDTQYF,TGCAGCGTTGATCGGAAGCTAGGGGGGTTTAGCACAGATACGCAGTATTTT
TRBV5-1,many,TRBJ2-1,TRBD2,CASSSGLAGAKQFF,TGCGCCAGCAGCTCCGGACTAGCGGGAGCGAAGCAGTTCTTC
TRBV11-2,many,TRBJ2-5,-,CASSERQPQETQYF,TGTGCCAGCAGCGAACGACAGCCCCAAGAGACCCAGTACTTC
TRBV28,many,TRBJ2-7,-,CASSTREYDEQYF,TGTGCCAGCAGTACCCGGGAGTACGACGAGCAGTACTTC
TRBV28,few,TRBJ2-2,-,CAWRVTGELFF,TGTGCCTGGAGGGTCACCGGGGAGCTGTTTTTT
TRBV12-5,-,TRBJ2-3,-,CASGLSTGVYTDTQYF,TGTGCTAGTGGTTTGTCGACTGGCGTATACACAGATACGCAGTATTTT
TRBV28,many,TRBJ2-7,-,CASKEGPQYYEQYF,TGTGCCAGCAAGGAGGGGCCACAATACTACGAGCAGTACTTC
TRBV7-9,-,TRBJ2-7,-,CASSARGSDYEQYF,TGTGCCAGCAGCGCCAGGGGAAGCGACTACGAGCAGTACTTC
TRBV12-3/TRBV12-4,-,TRBJ2-7,-,CASSGGWGPARGAGEQYF,TGTGCCAGCAGTGGGGGTTGGGGGCCCGCCCGTGGTGCGGGGGAGCAGTACTTC
TRBV4-1,-,TRBJ1-5,-,CASSRTQLSNQPQHF,TGCGCCAGCAGCCGGACCCAGTTGAGCAATCAGCCCCAGCATTTT
TRBV2,-,TRBJ2-3,TRBD2,CASSGTSGSLDGDTQYF,TGTGCCAGCAGTGGGACTAGCGGGAGTTTGGACGGAGATACGCAGTATTTT
TRBV20-1,-,TRBJ1-3,-,CSARGTRDQAHSGNTIYF,TGCAGTGCTAGAGGTACCCGGGATCAGGCCCACTCTGGAAACACCATATATTTT
TRBV28,-,TRBJ1-1,-,CATRPLNTEAFF,TGTGCCACCCGCCCCTTGAACACTGAAGCTTTCTTT
TRBV6-1,many,TRBJ2-5,TRBD1,CASSKIRDRQEKTQYF,TGTGCCAGCAGTAAGATCCGGGACAGGCAAGAGAAGACCCAGTACTTC